This T cell receptor beta chain was recorded in a study of shared clonotypes between healthy human individuals. Profiled with immunoSEQ multiplex PCR; TCRdb holds only in-frame clones, not every one. The sample has roughly 530,000 clones, approximately 95% seen once. The sample comprised naive CD4+ T cells sorted from blood. Subset given: CD45RA+ positively selected. The receptor comes from a woman in her 30s in good health.

CDR3 DNA: TGTGCCAGCAGCCAAGTAGCGGTGGACTCCAATGAGCAGTTCTTC. Its protein is CASSQVAVDSNEQFF. V and J are TRBV4-2 and TRBJ2-1, with a weak D call TRBD2 (6 bases). This CDR3 is built from 15 residues. V was pared by 1 base and J by 6 bases, with 13 bases between. Germline V CDR1 and CDR2: LGHNA, YNFKEQ.